This T cell receptor (beta chain) is from a study of cytomegalovirus exposure and HLA in healthy donors. This clone appeared a few times. Its antigen is undetermined. V lost 2 bases and J lost 0; bases outside the gene matches: 5. This CDR3 is 17 amino acids long. Germline V gene lookup returns CDR1 ENHRY and CDR2 SYGVKD. Amplification used 60 Vbeta primers and 13 Jbeta primers. Sequencing used immunoSEQ multiplex PCR; TCRdb keeps in-frame clones, though not all of them. The repertoire holds about 150,000 clones, with roughly 70% as singletons. General study points: When analyzed later, a missense DCLRE1C variant was found to be linked to TCR beta V- and J-gene trimming. Some public TCRs appeared in many individuals, while most sequences were rare. In vitro testing confirmed a few CMV-associated chains as specific for CMV antigens.

As for the donors, each was a healthy bone marrow donor. This TCR was recovered from a man aged 40-55 years in good health and CMV-seronegative. V usage is TRBV10-3 and J usage is TRBJ1-5; 9 positions match TRBD1. Sequencing was carried out using PBMCs. CDR3 amino acids: CAISETDRGDSNQPQHF. In DNA form, the CDR3 reads TGTGCCATCAGTGAGACGGACAGGGGAGATAGCAATCAGCCCCAGCATTTT.